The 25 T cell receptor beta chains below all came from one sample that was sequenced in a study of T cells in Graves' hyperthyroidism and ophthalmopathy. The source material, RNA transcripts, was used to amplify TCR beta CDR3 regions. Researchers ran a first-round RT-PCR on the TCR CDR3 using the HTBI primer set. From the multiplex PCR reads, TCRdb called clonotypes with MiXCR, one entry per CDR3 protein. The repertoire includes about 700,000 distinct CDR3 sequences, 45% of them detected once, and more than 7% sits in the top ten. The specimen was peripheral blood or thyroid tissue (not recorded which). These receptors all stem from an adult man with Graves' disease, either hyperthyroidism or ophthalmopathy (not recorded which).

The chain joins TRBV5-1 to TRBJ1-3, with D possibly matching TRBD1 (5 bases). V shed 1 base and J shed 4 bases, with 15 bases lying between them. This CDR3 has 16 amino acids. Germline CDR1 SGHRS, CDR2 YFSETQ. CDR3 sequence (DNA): TGCGCCAGCAGCTTGTGGGGGTACGAGTCCGGAAACACCATATATTTT. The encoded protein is CASSLWGYESGNTIYF.

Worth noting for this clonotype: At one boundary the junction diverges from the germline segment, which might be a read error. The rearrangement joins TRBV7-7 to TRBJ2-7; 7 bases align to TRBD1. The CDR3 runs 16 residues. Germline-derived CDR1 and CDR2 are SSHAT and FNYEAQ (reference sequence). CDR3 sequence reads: CASSVDVSGQSYEQYF. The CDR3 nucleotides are TGTGCTAGCAGCGTTGACGTTTCGGGACAGTCCTACGAGCAGTACTTC.

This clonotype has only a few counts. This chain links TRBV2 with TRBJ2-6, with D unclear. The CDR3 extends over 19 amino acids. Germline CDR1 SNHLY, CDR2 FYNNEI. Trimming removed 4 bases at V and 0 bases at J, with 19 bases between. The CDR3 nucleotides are TGTGCCAGCAGTGCTTTTTTGAACACTCCTGTCTCTGGGGCCAACGTCCTGACTTTC. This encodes CASSAFLNTPVSGANVLTF.

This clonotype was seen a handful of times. This CDR3 is CASSLGDSAGYTF. The DNA for the CDR3 is TGCGCCAGCAGCTTGGGGGACAGCGCGGGCTACACCTTC. The chain combines TRBV5-1 with TRBJ1-2; 7 nucleotides align to TRBD1. The CDR3 consists of 13 residues. Unmatched junction bases numbered 4, after V lost 0 bases and J lost 8 bases. CDR1 SGHRS and CDR2 YFSETQ come from the germline V gene.

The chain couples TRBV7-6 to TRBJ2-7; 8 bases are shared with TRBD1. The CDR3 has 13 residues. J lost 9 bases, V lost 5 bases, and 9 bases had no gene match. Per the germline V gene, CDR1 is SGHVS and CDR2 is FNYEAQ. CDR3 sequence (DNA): TGTGCCAGCAGCCGACAGGGGACGGGCGGGCAGTACTTC. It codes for CASSRQGTGGQYF.

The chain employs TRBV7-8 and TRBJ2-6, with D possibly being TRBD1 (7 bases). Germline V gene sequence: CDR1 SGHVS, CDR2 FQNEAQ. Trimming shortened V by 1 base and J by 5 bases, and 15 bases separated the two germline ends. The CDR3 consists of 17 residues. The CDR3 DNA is TGTGCCAGCAGCTTAGAGCAGGGGGGCCCCTGGGCCAACGTCCTGACTTTC. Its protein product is CASSLEQGGPWANVLTF. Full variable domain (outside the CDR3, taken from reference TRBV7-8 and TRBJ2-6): GAGVSQSPRYKVAKRGQDVALRCDPISGHVSLFWYQQALGQGPEFLTYFQNEAQLDKSGLPSDRFFAERPEGSVSTLKIQRTQQEDSAVYLCASSLEQGGPWANVLTFGAGSRLTVL.

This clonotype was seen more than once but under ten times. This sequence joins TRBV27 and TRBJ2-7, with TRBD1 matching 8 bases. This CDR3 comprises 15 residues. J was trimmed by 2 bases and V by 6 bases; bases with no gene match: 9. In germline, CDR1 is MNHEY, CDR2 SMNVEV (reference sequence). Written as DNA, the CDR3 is TGTGCCAGCAGGATAAGACAGGGGTTCACCTACGAGCAGTACTTC. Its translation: CASRIRQGFTYEQYF.

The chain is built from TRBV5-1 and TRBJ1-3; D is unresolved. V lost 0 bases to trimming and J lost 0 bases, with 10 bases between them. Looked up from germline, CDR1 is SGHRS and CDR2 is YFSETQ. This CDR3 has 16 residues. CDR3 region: CASSLGGSGSGNTIYF. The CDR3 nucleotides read TGCGCCAGCAGCTTGGGCGGCAGCGGCTCTGGAAACACCATATATTTT. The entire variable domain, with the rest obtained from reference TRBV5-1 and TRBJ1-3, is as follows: KAGVTQTPRYLIKTRGQQVTLSCSPISGHRSVSWYQQTPGQGLQFLFEYFSETQRNKGNFPGRFSGRQFSNSRSEMNVSTLELGDSALYLCASSLGGSGSGNTIYFGEGSWLTVV.

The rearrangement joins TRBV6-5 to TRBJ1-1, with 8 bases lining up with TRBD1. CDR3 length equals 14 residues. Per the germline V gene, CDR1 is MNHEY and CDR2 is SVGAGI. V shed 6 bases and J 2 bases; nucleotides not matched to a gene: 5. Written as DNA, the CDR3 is TGTGCCAGCAGGATTGGACAGGGAAACACTGAAGCTTTCTTT. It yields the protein CASRIGQGNTEAFF.

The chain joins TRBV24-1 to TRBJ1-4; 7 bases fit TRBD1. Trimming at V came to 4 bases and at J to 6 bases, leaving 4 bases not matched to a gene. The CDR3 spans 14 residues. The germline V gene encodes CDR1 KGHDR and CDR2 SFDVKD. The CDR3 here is CATSESGTDEKLFF. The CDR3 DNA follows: TGTGCCACCAGTGAGTCCGGGACAGATGAAAAACTGTTTTTT.

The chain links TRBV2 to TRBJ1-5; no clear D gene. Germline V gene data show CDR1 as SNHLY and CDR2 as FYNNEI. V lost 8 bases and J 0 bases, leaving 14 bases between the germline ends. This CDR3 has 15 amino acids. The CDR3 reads CASSATPDSNQPQHF. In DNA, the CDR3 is TGTGCCAGCTCAGCCACTCCCGATAGCAATCAGCCCCAGCATTTT.

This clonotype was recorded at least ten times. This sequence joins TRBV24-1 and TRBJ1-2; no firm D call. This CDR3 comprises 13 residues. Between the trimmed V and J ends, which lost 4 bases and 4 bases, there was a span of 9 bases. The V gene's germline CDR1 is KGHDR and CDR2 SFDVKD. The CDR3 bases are TGTGCCACCAGTGACGGTCTGTTCTATGGCTACACCTTC. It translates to CATSDGLFYGYTF.

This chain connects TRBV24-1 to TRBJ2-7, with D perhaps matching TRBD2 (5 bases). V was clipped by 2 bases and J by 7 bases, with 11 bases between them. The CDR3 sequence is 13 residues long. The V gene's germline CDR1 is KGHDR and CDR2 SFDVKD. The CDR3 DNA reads TGTGCCACCAGTGATTGGCGAGGGAATGAGCAGTACTTC. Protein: CATSDWRGNEQYF.

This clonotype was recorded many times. This CDR3 reads CASSLRTGKAFF. The CDR3 DNA reads as TGTGCCAGCAGCTTAAGGACAGGGAAAGCTTTCTTT. The gene calls are TRBV13 and TRBJ1-1; TRBD1 aligns across 8 bases. CDR3 length: 12 residues. Trimming cost V 2 bases and J 9 bases; bases outside gene matches: 2. The germline V gene encodes CDR1 PRHDT and CDR2 FYEKMQ (reference sequence).

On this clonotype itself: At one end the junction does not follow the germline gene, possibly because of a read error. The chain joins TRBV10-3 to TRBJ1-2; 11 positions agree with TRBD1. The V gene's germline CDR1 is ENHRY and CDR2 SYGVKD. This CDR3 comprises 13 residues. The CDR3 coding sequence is TGTGCCGTCAGAAGGACAGGGGGCGATGGCTACACCTTC. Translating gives CAVRRTGGDGYTF.

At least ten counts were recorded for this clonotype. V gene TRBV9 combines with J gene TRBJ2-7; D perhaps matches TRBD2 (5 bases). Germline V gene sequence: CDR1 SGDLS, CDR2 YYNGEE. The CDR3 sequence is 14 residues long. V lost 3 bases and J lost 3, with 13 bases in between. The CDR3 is CASSADLRGYEQYF. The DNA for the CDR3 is TGTGCCAGCAGCGCCGACCTTCGGGGCTACGAGCAGTACTTC.

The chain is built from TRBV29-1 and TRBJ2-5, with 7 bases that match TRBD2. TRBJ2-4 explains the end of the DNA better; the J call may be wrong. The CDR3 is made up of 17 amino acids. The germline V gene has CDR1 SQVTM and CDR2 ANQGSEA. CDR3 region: CSVGGVVGGLSENIQYF. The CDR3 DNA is TGCAGCGTTGGGGGCGTGGTGGGAGGGCTTAGTGAAAACATTCAGTACTTC.

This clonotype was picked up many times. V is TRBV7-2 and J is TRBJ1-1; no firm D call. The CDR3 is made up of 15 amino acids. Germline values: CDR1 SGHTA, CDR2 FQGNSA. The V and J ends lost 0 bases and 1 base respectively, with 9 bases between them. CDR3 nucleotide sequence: TGTGCCAGCAGCTTAGCGGTTACGGGGAACACTGAAGCTTTCTTT. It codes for CASSLAVTGNTEAFF.

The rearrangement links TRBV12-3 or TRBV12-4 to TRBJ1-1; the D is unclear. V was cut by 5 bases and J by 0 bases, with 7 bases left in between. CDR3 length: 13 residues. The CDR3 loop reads CASSAYMNTEAFF. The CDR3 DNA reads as TGTGCCAGCAGTGCCTACATGAACACTGAAGCTTTCTTT.

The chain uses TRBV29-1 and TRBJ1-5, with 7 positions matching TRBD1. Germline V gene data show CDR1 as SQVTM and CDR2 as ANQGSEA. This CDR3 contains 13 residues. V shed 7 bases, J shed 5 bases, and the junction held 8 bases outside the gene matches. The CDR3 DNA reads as TGCAGCGGGAGACAGGGCGCGGATCAGCCCCAGCATTTT. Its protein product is CSGRQGADQPQHF.

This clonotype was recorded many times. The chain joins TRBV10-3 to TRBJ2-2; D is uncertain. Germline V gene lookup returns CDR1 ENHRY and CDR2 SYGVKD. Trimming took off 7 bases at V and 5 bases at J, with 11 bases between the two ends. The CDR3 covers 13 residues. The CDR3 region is CAITSLLTGELFF. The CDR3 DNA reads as TGTGCCATCACCTCTCTGCTTACCGGGGAGCTGTTTTTT.

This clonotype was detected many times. The CDR3 loop is CASSSQGAYEQYF. CDR3 sequence (DNA): TGTGCCAGCAGCAGTCAGGGGGCTTACGAGCAGTACTTC. The chain is built from TRBV7-9 and TRBJ2-7; 8 bases are shared with TRBD1. This CDR3 region has 13 residues. The V gene end was trimmed by 5 bases and the J gene end by 4 bases; junction bases not matched to a gene: 4. Germline CDR1 and CDR2: SEHNR and FQNEAQ (reference sequence).

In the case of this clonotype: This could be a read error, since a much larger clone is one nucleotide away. Here the CDR3 DNA reads TGTGCCAGCAGCTTAGCGGGAGCTAGCGGGAGTGGCTACGAGCAGTACTTC. Translation: CASSLAGASGSGYEQYF. The chain joins TRBV7-6 to TRBJ2-7; TRBD2 agrees at 10 bases. Trimming cost V 0 bases and J 3 bases; bases outside gene matches: 8. The CDR3 runs to 17 residues. Germline CDR1 SGHVS, CDR2 FNYEAQ.

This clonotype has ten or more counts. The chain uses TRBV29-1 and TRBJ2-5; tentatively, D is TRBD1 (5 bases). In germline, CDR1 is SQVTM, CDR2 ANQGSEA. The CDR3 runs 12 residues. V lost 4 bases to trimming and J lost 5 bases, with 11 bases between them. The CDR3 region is CSVARGSETQYF. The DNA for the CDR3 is TGCAGCGTTGCAAGGGGTTCGGAGACCCAGTACTTC.

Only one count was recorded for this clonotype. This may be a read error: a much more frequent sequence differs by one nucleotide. The CDR3 DNA reads as TGTGCCAGCAGGGACCCGGGACAGAATGAAAAACTGTTTTTT. Protein product: CASRDPGQNEKLFF. The chain has TRBV2 and TRBJ1-4, with TRBD1 identical over 7 bases. Germline assignment: CDR1 SNHLY and CDR2 FYNNEI. V was clipped by 6 bases and J by 5 bases; unmatched bases: 6. The CDR3 sequence is 14 residues long.